Shown below are 21 T cell receptor beta chains from a single sample sequenced in a study of T cell repertoires in cytomegalovirus infection. TCRdb processed the reads anew with MiXCR; each CDR3 protein has one entry. Altogether approximately 500,000 distinct CDR3 sequences are present, about a quarter being singletons, with the ten largest covering roughly an eighth. Sequenced: PBMCs. The receptors shown here come from a human donor in good health (CMV status not recorded). Some clones in this sample may be carry-over from other donors' samples.

This clonotype was seen ten or more times. The chain uses TRBV7-8 and TRBJ2-3; 9 bases are a match to TRBD2. J lost 5 bases, V lost 0 bases, and 12 bases had no gene match. There are 18 residues in the CDR3. The germline CDR1 and CDR2 sequences are SGHVS and FQNEAQ. CDR3 amino acids: CASSLARGGEIRKDTQYF. The CDR3, as DNA: TGTGCCAGCAGCTTAGCGCGGGGGGGAGAGATTCGGAAAGATACGCAGTATTTT.

The V gene is TRBV19, the J gene TRBJ2-7; the match to TRBD1 covers 9 bases. The CDR3 length is 13 residues. The germline V gene has CDR1 LNHDA and CDR2 SQIVND (reference sequence). J gave up 6 bases and V 4 bases, and 4 bases lay outside the gene matches. In nucleotides, the CDR3 is TGTGCCAGTAGTAGGGGACAGGGAGGCGAGCAGTACGTC. Translation: CASSRGQGGEQYV.

A few counts support this clonotype. The V gene is TRBV28, the J gene TRBJ1-5; 10 bases are a match to TRBD1. The germline V gene encodes CDR1 MDHEN and CDR2 SYDVKM. The CDR3 consists of 16 residues. V trimming: 7 bases; J trimming: 4 bases; junction bases outside the gene matches: 10. CDR3 nucleotides: TGTGCCAGCATCCCGGGCGGGACAGGGGAGAATCAGCCCCAGCATTTT. It codes for CASIPGGTGENQPQHF.

A few counts support this clonotype. The rearrangement joins TRBV6-5 to TRBJ1-3; weak D call: TRBD1 (5 bases). Trimming stripped 2 bases from V and 5 bases from J, with 19 bases between. This CDR3 is 17 amino acids long. Germline CDR1 MNHEY, CDR2 SVGAGI. The CDR3 sequence: CASSYRTGAPGRNTIYF. The CDR3 nucleotides read TGTGCCAGCAGTTACCGTACTGGGGCCCCAGGGCGAAACACCATATATTTT.

In this sample, this clonotype turned up a few times. The rearrangement uses TRBV2 and TRBJ2-4, with 8 bases aligning to TRBD1. The CDR3 runs to 12 residues. The trim removed 9 bases at V and 5 bases at J, leaving 3 bases unmatched. Germline V gene lookup returns CDR1 SNHLY and CDR2 FYNNEI. The CDR3 coding sequence is TGTGCCAGGGGGACAGGACAAAACATTCAGTACTTC. This gives the protein CARGTGQNIQYF.

There are many counts of this clonotype. The rearrangement links TRBV7-2 to TRBJ2-2; D is possibly TRBD1 (6 bases). The V end lost 4 bases, the J end lost 5 bases, and 20 bases lay between the germline ends. This CDR3 has 17 amino acids. Germline-derived CDR1 and CDR2 are SGHTA and FQGNSA. The CDR3 region is CASSSNSGAGVTGELFF. The DNA for the CDR3 is TGTGCCAGCAGCTCTAATTCTGGCGCAGGGGTTACCGGGGAGCTGTTTTTT.

This chain links TRBV5-1 with TRBJ2-7; possible D gene TRBD1, 6 bases. The CDR3 spans 13 residues. Germline-derived CDR1 and CDR2 are SGHRS and YFSETQ. Trimming stripped 3 bases from V and 4 bases from J, with 11 bases between. The CDR3 coding sequence is TGCGCCAGCAGCTCCATACAGGGTTACGAGCAGTACTTC. Translated, it gives CASSSIQGYEQYF.

This chain connects TRBV7-4 to TRBJ2-2, with 14 bases matching TRBD2. In germline, CDR1 is SGHVT, CDR2 SQSDAQ. The CDR3 covers 19 residues. J gave up 3 bases and V 3 bases, and 9 bases lay outside the gene matches. The chain's CDR3 is CASSLGLAGAGTYTGELFF. The CDR3 region has the DNA TGTGCCAGCAGCTTGGGACTAGCGGGAGCTGGGACTTACACCGGGGAGCTGTTTTTT.

This clonotype came up many times. CDR3 sequence: CASSLLKAEQYF. CDR3 DNA sequence: TGTGCCAGCAGCTTACTGAAGGCCGAGCAGTACTTC. The J gene is TRBJ2-7, the V gene TRBV7-2; D is ambiguous. Between the trimmed V and J ends, which lost 2 bases and 6 bases, there was a span of 8 bases. The CDR3 contains 12 residues. From germline, CDR1 is SGHTA and CDR2 FQGNSA. Using reference TRBV7-2 and TRBJ2-7 for the parts outside the CDR3, the full variable domain is GAGVSQSPSNKVTEKGKDVELRCDPISGHTALYWYRQSLGQGLEFLIYFQGNSAPDKSGLPSDRFSAERTGGSVSTLTIQRTQQEDSAVYLCASSLLKAEQYFGPGTRLTVT.

The chain couples TRBV7-9 to TRBJ2-7; 11 positions agree with TRBD2. The J segment lost 2 bases and the V segment lost 1 base, leaving 10 bases of the junction unmatched. Germline lookup yields CDR1 SEHNR and CDR2 FQNEAQ (reference sequence). The CDR3 has 18 residues. CDR3 nucleotides: TGTGCCAGCAGCTTAGTTACTAGCGGGAGAGGGAAGACCTACGAGCAGTACTTC. It specifies CASSLVTSGRGKTYEQYF.

The chain is built from TRBV6-2 or TRBV6-3 and TRBJ1-6, with D perhaps TRBD1 (5 bases). Germline V gene sequence: CDR1 MNHEY, CDR2 SVGEGT. The CDR3 is 15 residues long. V was clipped by 8 bases and J by 7 bases, with 18 bases between them. The CDR3 DNA sequence: TGTGCCAGCGGATCGACGCGGGGCCTGAATTCACCCCTCCACTTT. Protein: CASGSTRGLNSPLHF.

In its sample, this clonotype was seen many times. The rearrangement joins TRBV7-2 to TRBJ1-1; D is ambiguous. From germline, CDR1 is SGHTA and CDR2 FQGNSA. The germline V and J ends were trimmed by 1 base and 1 base, with 7 bases remaining between them. There are 14 residues in the CDR3. CDR3 coding DNA: TGTGCCAGCAGCTTAGGTCGCCCGAACACTGAAGCTTTCTTT. It yields the protein CASSLGRPNTEAFF.

The chain carries TRBV9 and TRBJ2-1; 9 nucleotides match TRBD2. Trimming removed 0 bases from V and 15 bases from J; junction bases left unmatched: 10. Germline assignment: CDR1 SGDLS and CDR2 YYNGEE. The CDR3 is made up of 14 amino acids. The CDR3 DNA is TGTGCCAGCAGCGTAGGGGGGACTAGCATGAGGCGGTTCTTC. Protein: CASSVGGTSMRRFF.

The chain is built from TRBV11-2 and TRBJ2-1; TRBD1 agrees at 7 bases. The J segment lost 5 bases and the V segment lost 7 bases, leaving 8 bases of the junction unmatched. This CDR3 is built from 14 residues. Germline lookup yields CDR1 SGHAT and CDR2 FQNNGV. The CDR3 here is CASNNRDRHNEQFF. The CDR3 DNA reads as TGTGCCAGCAATAACCGGGACAGACACAATGAGCAGTTCTTC.

The rearrangement links TRBV6-2 or TRBV6-3 to TRBJ2-1; D possibly corresponds to TRBD1 (6 bases). CDR3 length equals 16 residues. V dropped 7 bases and J dropped 6 bases, with 22 bases sitting between them. Germline assignment: CDR1 MNHEY and CDR2 SVGEGT. CDR3 bases: TGTGCCAGCACCTCACCGAGGGGGAGAGGGGGCAATGAGCAGTTCTTC. Amino acid sequence: CASTSPRGRGGNEQFF.

The DNA of the CDR3 is TGCAGCGGGAAGACAGGAGGGGGCACTGAAGCTTTCTTT. This sequence encodes CSGKTGGGTEAFF. The chain has TRBV29-1 and TRBJ1-1; D possibly corresponds to TRBD1 (6 bases). The CDR3 length is 13 residues. Germline CDR1 reads SQVTM; CDR2 reads ANQGSEA. V shed 7 bases and J shed 4 bases, with 16 bases lying between them.

This chain connects TRBV19 to TRBJ2-1; 11 nucleotides agree with TRBD2. The junction had 5 bases not matched to a gene; V was cut back by 4 bases and J by 0 bases. Germline CDR1 and CDR2: LNHDA and SQIVND (reference sequence). The CDR3 has 17 amino acids. This CDR3 is CASSTQGLAVSYNEQFF. The CDR3 DNA sequence: TGTGCCAGTAGTACCCAGGGACTAGCGGTCTCCTACAATGAGCAGTTCTTC.

This clonotype was observed at least ten times. The chain carries TRBV7-6 and TRBJ2-2; 16 bases are shared with TRBD2. V shed 4 bases, J shed 2 bases, and the junction held 4 bases outside the gene matches. The CDR3 length is 18 residues. CDR1 is SGHVS and CDR2 is FNYEAQ in the germline V gene. DNA of the CDR3: TGTGCCAGCAGCTCCGGGACTAGCGGGAGGGCCAACACCGGGGAGCTGTTTTTT. Residues: CASSSGTSGRANTGELFF.

The chain employs TRBV12-3 or TRBV12-4 and TRBJ1-1; D possibly corresponds to TRBD1 (6 bases). V lost 5 bases and J lost 5, with 21 bases in between. This CDR3 has 16 amino acids. CDR3 loop: CASSPSTPLRGTEAFF. The CDR3 region has the DNA TGTGCCAGCAGTCCGTCCACGCCTCTCAGGGGTACTGAAGCTTTCTTT.

This clonotype turned up a few times. The gene calls are TRBV19 and TRBJ2-1; D may be TRBD2 (7 bases). Deletions cut 6 bases from V and 8 bases from J, with 17 bases between. The CDR3 sequence is 14 residues long. CDR1 LNHDA and CDR2 SQIVND come from the germline V gene (reference sequence). The DNA for the CDR3 is TGTGCCAGTAGAAGCAGGCGGGGGACACATGAGCAGTTCTTC. Translation: CASRSRRGTHEQFF.

The gene calls are TRBV14 and TRBJ2-7, with D maybe TRBD2 (5 bases). Between the trimmed V and J ends, which lost 3 bases and 5 bases, there was a span of 8 bases. The CDR3 contains 12 residues. Per germline, CDR1 SGHDN and CDR2 FVKESK. CDR3 nucleotide sequence: TGTGCCAGCAGCCACGTCGGGGACGAGCAGTACTTC. Its protein product is CASSHVGDEQYF.